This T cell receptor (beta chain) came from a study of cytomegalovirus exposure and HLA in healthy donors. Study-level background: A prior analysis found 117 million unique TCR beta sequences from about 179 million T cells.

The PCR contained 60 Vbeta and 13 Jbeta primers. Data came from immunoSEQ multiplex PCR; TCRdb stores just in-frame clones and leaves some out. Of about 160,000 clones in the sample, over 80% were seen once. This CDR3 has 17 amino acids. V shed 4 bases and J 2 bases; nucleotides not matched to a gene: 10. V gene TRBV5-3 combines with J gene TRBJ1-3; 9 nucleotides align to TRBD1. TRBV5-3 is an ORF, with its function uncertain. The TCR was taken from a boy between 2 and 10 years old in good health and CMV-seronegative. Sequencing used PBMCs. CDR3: CARSGSSGTGTGNTIYF. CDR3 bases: TGTGCCAGAAGCGGATCGAGTGGGACAGGGACTGGAAACACCATATATTTT.